The sequence of this T cell receptor (beta chain) was determined in a study of CD8+CD57+ T cells in acquired aplastic anemia. Study details: Healthy CD8+ samples averaged roughly 10 million reads.

This clonotype was picked up many times. Its antigen remains unidentified. The study, taken as a whole, reports: A significant difference in CD8+ Simpson's diversity between patients and controls was not found. Sharing between patients and controls was observed for over 25 CD8+ CDR3 sequences.

Profiling that covered TCR beta VDJ and CDR3 relied on genomic DNA as its template. TCRdb reprocessed the reads via MiXCR and lists one record per CDR3 protein. The sample includes roughly 420,000 distinct CDR3 sequences, 55% to 75% of them seen just once. This CDR3 has 13 amino acids. V gave up 3 bases and J gave up 1 base, with 9 bases separating them. Per germline, CDR1 DFQATT and CDR2 SNEGSKA (reference sequence). The receptor comes from a human donor in good health, serving as a control. Sequencing input: sorted CD4+, CD8+, or CD8+CD57+ T cells (not recorded which) from PBMCs. This chain links TRBV20-1 with TRBJ1-1; no clear D. The CDR3 nucleotides are TGCAGTGCTAGTAAAACCGGGAACACTGAAGCTTTCTTT. Protein sequence: CSASKTGNTEAFF.